These 2 T cell receptor beta chains came from one sample sequenced in a study of vaccination effects on CD4 cells after COVID-19 (dated by TCRdb to 2021 to 2024). After about 9 days of culture, CD4+ T cells were isolated with the EasySep CD4+ T cell isolation kit. Receptor amplification or capture employed the immunoSEQ multiplex PCR assay. TCRdb obtained this table from immuneACCESS and retained in-frame rearrangements with V and J assigned. These tables miss some clones; where compared with another copy, unresolved V genes account for less than half of the shortfall, and the remainder is unexplained. Within this sample are over 45,000 clones, with over 60% of them counted one time only. Around 3.3% of the sample lies in the top ten. The antigens for these receptors are not known. Here the sequenced sample was CD4+ T cells from PBMCs cultured without peptide, taken before COVID-19 vaccination. Source of these receptors: a human donor who received a COVID-19 vaccine.

This chain joins TRBV20-1 and TRBJ2-3; 7 nucleotides agree with TRBD2. V dropped 5 bases and J dropped 4; count of bases not matched to a gene: 0. In germline, CDR1 is DFQATT, CDR2 SNEGSKA (reference sequence). The CDR3 sequence is 11 residues long. CDR3 DNA: TGCAGTGCTGGACTAGCAGATACGCAGTATTTT. This encodes CSAGLADTQYF.

The chain uses TRBV12-3 or TRBV12-4 and TRBJ1-1, with D uncertain. Trimming took 4 bases from V and 8 from J, leaving 14 bases between them. The CDR3 covers 13 residues. CDR3 sequence: CASSSTKGREAFF. The CDR3 nucleotides are TGTGCCAGCAGTTCGACTAAAGGGAGGGAAGCTTTCTTT.